One T cell receptor (beta chain) is described in this entry. At least ten counts were recorded for this clonotype. Its antigen specificity is not known. One base away there is no much larger clone; base qualities are not given. Hyperthyroidism patients were aged 18 to 65 years and newly diagnosed, with disease duration of less than 2 months. Patients with uncontrolled infections, other autoimmune diseases, pregnancy or lactation were excluded. Diagnoses relied on clinical symptoms, serum thyroxine and TRAb, thyroid ultrasound and orbital computed tomography. Blood from progressor patients was collected at the time of first diagnosis with hyperthyroidism, before any ophthalmopathy symptoms had appeared. PBMCs were separated from roughly 10 ml of fresh peripheral blood using Ficoll-Paque density gradient centrifugation. Patients classed as progressors first received a Graves' hyperthyroidism diagnosis and then went on to develop ophthalmopathy during follow-up. Trizol reagent was used to extract total RNA, and RNA quality was then checked on an Agilent 2100 Bioanalyzer.

The data were taken from a study of T cells in Graves' hyperthyroidism and ophthalmopathy (dated by TCRdb to between 2017 and 2020). Context from the whole study: Peripheral blood samples were taken at the time of initial diagnosis, prior to any treatment. To identify TCR V-J signatures that set the groups apart, the researchers used a discovery cohort of 100 patients, made up of some 41 with Graves' ophthalmopathy and 57 with stable Graves' hyperthyroidism. Whether ophthalmopathy could be predicted prospectively was tested in an independent validation cohort made up of roughly 19 hyperthyroidism patients plus 17 patients who later progressed to ophthalmopathy. The roughly 99 discovery patients were divided at random into training and test sets in a 7:3 ratio. In about 6 Graves' hyperthyroidism patients, the study also compared T-cell repertoires from thyroid tissue with T-cell repertoires from blood. After blood sampling, hyperthyroidism patients were treated with methimazole at a starting dose of 30 mg daily, and ophthalmopathy patients were treated with high-dose intravenous methylprednisolone. According to the paper, TCR Vbeta CDR3 sequencing was carried out on about 140 peripheral blood samples, which came from 40 to 45 ophthalmopathy, around 74 hyperthyroidism and some 17 progressor patients. Paper-wide results and their limitations: During validation, the model predicted progression to ophthalmopathy a median of roughly 7.1 months ahead of onset, with more than 55% sensitivity and 72% to 80% specificity. In cross-validation, a model built on a 13 V-J signature told ophthalmopathy apart from stable hyperthyroidism with less than 90% sensitivity and 81% to 82% specificity, and in testing the same model reached 80%/75%. Blood samples also contained most of the expanded thyroid clonotypes (frequency above 0.001), which suggests that blood repertoires may reflect thyroid immune responses. No statistical method was used to set the sample size in advance, and investigators knew the group allocation.

The CDR3 goes from the cysteine to the phenylalanine over 15 residues. Only the CDR3 DNA stays, 45 bases, in frame from base 1. At the junction V is shortened by 2 bases and J by 3 bases; bases outside the gene matches: 4. CDR1 and CDR2, per the germline V gene, are LGHNT and FRNRAP. TCR beta CDR3 regions were amplified from RNA transcripts. The TCR CDR3 was subjected to a first round of RT-PCR using the HTBI primer set and the Qiagen OneStep RT-PCR kit. A second multiplex PCR round built the libraries, followed by size selection and purification. Paired-end sequencing of the libraries was performed with 100 bp reads on an Illumina HiSeq2000. Per the original workflow: SOAPnuke was used to process the raw data, throwing out any read that contained adapters or uncalled bases, had a mean Phred below 15, or lacked an exact constant-primer or identifier match. High-quality paired reads were merged with COPE v1.2.5, and unique nucleotide sequences were defined as clonotypes. MiTCR v1.1 was used to align the clonotypes against IMGT TRBV, TRBD and TRBJ reference segments. Only V-J combinations with frequency above 0.0001, covering 99.2% of repertoires, were analysed. The TCS score was defined as F50 (clonal expansion) divided by E x V (chaos), with BLOSUM62-based TCRdist calculated between CDR3 peptides within each V-J. Welch's t-statistics and random forest reduced fewer than 550 V-J features to roughly 13, which were used in a naive Bayes classifier (R e1071). TCRdb cleaned the public reads at Q25 with fastp, built clones with MiXCR and kept in-frame beta chains. Every entry covers one CDR3 protein and lists the most common genes and DNA from its rows. V and J calls and clone size were set by TCRdb, not the authors. This sample gives more than 550,000 distinct CDR3 sequences in total; approximately 19% of them show up just once. The ten largest clones represent approximately 15% of the sample.

Sequenced input: blood. This TCR came from a woman aged 50 to 60 with Graves' hyperthyroidism that later progressed to Graves' ophthalmopathy. The rearrangement combines TRBV12-5 with TRBJ1-1, with 9 bases matching TRBD1. CDR3 sequence: CASGLPYRGHTEAFF. The DNA reads TGTGCTAGTGGTTTGCCATACAGGGGGCACACTGAAGCTTTCTTT. Supplemented by the reference TRBV12-5 and TRBJ1-1 proteins around the CDR3, the complete variable domain is DARVTQTPRHKVTEMGQEVTMRCQPILGHNTVFWYRQTMMQGLELLAYFRNRAPLDDSGMPKDRFSAEMPDATLATLKIQPSEPRDSAVYFCASGLPYRGHTEAFFGQGTRLTVV.